The 16 T cell receptor beta chains below all came from one sample that was sequenced in a study of technical replicates of blood from several donors. This table comes from immunoSEQ multiplex PCR, and its TCRdb copy is limited to in-frame clones, with some not included. The table records over 50,000 clones, 70% to 90% of them present only once. Sequenced sample: PBMCs. The source is a human donor in good health. Some clones in this sample may be carry-over from other donors' samples.

The J gene is TRBJ2-7, the V gene TRBV5-4; D unclear. Trimming took 1 base from V and 6 from J, leaving 11 bases between them. This CDR3 has 13 residues. CDR1 SGHNT and CDR2 YYREEE come from the germline V gene (reference sequence). The CDR3 region has the DNA TGTGCCAGCAGCTTGCCCGCAGCGACCGAGCAGTACTTC. It is translated as CASSLPAATEQYF.

The chain is built from TRBV6-5 and TRBJ2-7; 9 bases line up with TRBD2. The J segment lost 2 bases and the V segment lost 6 bases, leaving 8 bases of the junction unmatched. Germline assignment: CDR1 MNHEY and CDR2 SVGAGI. This CDR3 region has 15 residues. In nucleotides, the CDR3 is TGTGCCAGCAGGCCCGGGACTAGCAGGACCTACGAGCAGTACTTC. Protein: CASRPGTSRTYEQYF.

For the CDR3, the DNA is TGCAGCGTTGCTCGGCAGTCAGGTAGTGAGCAGTTCTTC. It codes for CSVARQSGSEQFF. The chain is built from TRBV29-1 and TRBJ2-1; D is undetermined. Between the trimmed V and J ends, which lost 4 bases and 9 bases, there was a span of 16 bases. The CDR3 is 13 residues long. CDR1 and CDR2 from the germline V gene are SQVTM and ANQGSEA.

The chain uses TRBV5-4 and TRBJ1-2, with D perhaps TRBD1 (6 bases). The CDR3 runs to 17 residues. The germline V and J ends were trimmed by 3 bases and 5 bases, with 23 bases remaining between them. Germline CDR1 SGHNT, CDR2 YYREEE (reference sequence). The CDR3 loop reads CASSWGPSTTGGYGYTF. Here the CDR3 DNA reads TGTGCCAGCAGCTGGGGGCCATCAACAACGGGCGGGTATGGCTACACCTTC.

This chain connects TRBV2 to TRBJ2-7, with 8 bases matching TRBD2. This CDR3 spans 17 amino acids. Trimming at V came to 1 base and at J to 0 bases, leaving 8 bases not matched to a gene. Germline values: CDR1 SNHLY, CDR2 FYNNEI. CDR3 in amino acids: CASSEEVSGTSSYEQYF. For the CDR3, the DNA is TGTGCCAGCAGTGAAGAAGTTAGCGGGACCAGCTCCTACGAGCAGTACTTC. Filled out from reference TRBV2 and TRBJ2-7, the complete variable domain reads EPEVTQTPSHQVTQMGQEVILRCVPISNHLYFYWYRQILGQKVEFLVSFYNNEISEKSEIFDDQFSVERPDGSNFTLKIRSTKLEDSAMYFCASSEEVSGTSSYEQYFGPGTRLTVT.

The genes are TRBV15 and TRBJ2-7, with 8 bases matching TRBD1. In germline, CDR1 is LNHNV, CDR2 YYDKDF (reference sequence). The CDR3 has 18 residues. V dropped 0 bases and J dropped 2; count of bases not matched to a gene: 12. CDR3: CATSRDRGQKGGTYEQYF. The CDR3 region has the DNA TGTGCCACCAGCAGAGACAGGGGGCAAAAAGGGGGGACCTACGAGCAGTACTTC.

The V and J genes are TRBV4-3 and TRBJ2-7; 9 nucleotides align to TRBD1. V gave up 4 bases and J gave up 2 bases; unmatched junction bases: 3. Germline CDR1 and CDR2: LGHNA and YSLEER. The CDR3 length is 14 residues. Written as DNA, the CDR3 is TGCGCCAGCAGCCTTGGACAGGGGACCTACGAGCAGTACTTC. As protein: CASSLGQGTYEQYF.

The chain has TRBV7-6 and TRBJ2-2; weak D call: TRBD1 (5 bases). CDR1 is SGHVS and CDR2 is FNYEAQ in the germline V gene. CDR3 length: 16 residues. V lost 1 base to trimming and J lost 0 bases, with 9 bases between them. CDR3 sequence reads: CASSLETAANTGELFF. CDR3 DNA: TGTGCCAGCAGCTTAGAGACAGCCGCGAACACCGGGGAGCTGTTTTTT.

The V gene is TRBV5-1, the J gene TRBJ2-4; D is ambiguous. Germline V gives CDR1 SGHRS, CDR2 YFSETQ. This CDR3 has 15 residues. Trimming took off 5 bases at V and 0 bases at J, with 12 bases between the two ends. The CDR3 sequence: CASSPTNKAKNIQYF. CDR3 DNA sequence: TGCGCCAGCAGTCCAACTAACAAAGCCAAAAACATTCAGTACTTC.

This clone appeared once. The chain has TRBV6-5 and TRBJ1-1; D is uncertain. CDR1 and CDR2 (germline): MNHEY, SVGAGI. With 6 bases removed from V and 8 bases from J, the gap between germline ends came to 13 bases. This CDR3 region has 12 residues. The CDR3 here is CASRLIRGEAFF. The CDR3 nucleotides are TGTGCCAGCAGACTAATCCGGGGAGAAGCTTTCTTT.

This sequence joins TRBV7-2 and TRBJ1-3, with unresolved D. V was shortened by 5 bases and J by 0 bases, with 11 bases between the two germline ends. Germline loops: CDR1 SGHTA, CDR2 FQGNSA. CDR3 length: 15 amino acids. In DNA form, the CDR3 reads TGTGCCAGCAGCCCGCGCGCCCGCTCTGGAAACACCATATATTTT. This encodes CASSPRARSGNTIYF.

This chain connects TRBV2 to TRBJ2-1; TRBD2 is a possible D gene (5 bases). CDR3 length equals 12 residues. The V gene lost 6 bases and the J gene lost 9 bases, with 12 bases spanning the gap. Germline V gene lookup returns CDR1 SNHLY and CDR2 FYNNEI. The CDR3 reads CASRIFRGEQFF. The CDR3 DNA is TGTGCCAGCAGGATATTCCGGGGTGAGCAGTTCTTC.

In its sample, this clone was seen once. This chain links TRBV11-2 with TRBJ2-7, with 11 bases matching TRBD1. The CDR3 spans 16 residues. Germline V gives CDR1 SGHAT, CDR2 FQNNGV. J gave up 3 bases and V 0 bases, and 4 bases lay outside the gene matches. CDR3: CASSLDSGTGGYEQYF. The CDR3 bases are TGTGCCAGCAGCTTAGACTCCGGGACAGGGGGCTACGAGCAGTACTTC.

The chain links TRBV6-5 to TRBJ1-4, with D unclear. CDR3 length: 15 amino acids. The V end lost 4 bases, the J end lost 3 bases, and 12 bases lay between the germline ends. Germline assignment: CDR1 MNHEY and CDR2 SVGAGI. The CDR3: CASSSSGSSNEKLFF. The CDR3 DNA sequence: TGTGCCAGCAGTTCCTCCGGGAGCTCTAATGAAAAACTGTTTTTT.

The chain has TRBV9 and TRBJ2-1; D unresolved. The CDR3 is 14 amino acids. The V end lost 0 bases, the J end lost 5 bases, and 9 bases lay between the germline ends. Germline CDR1 and CDR2: SGDLS and YYNGEE. CDR3 DNA: TGTGCCAGCAGCGTAGTATCCAGGAACAATGAGCAGTTCTTC. As protein: CASSVVSRNNEQFF.

The rearrangement uses TRBV7-3 and TRBJ1-6, with TRBD1 as a possible D gene (5 bases). Germline-derived CDR1 and CDR2 are SGHTA and FQGTGA. The CDR3 runs to 13 residues. Trimming cost V 6 bases and J 10 bases, with 13 bases left between them. CDR3 nucleotide sequence: TGTGCCAGCAGTACAAATCAGGGATCACCCCTCCACTTT. The encoded protein is CASSTNQGSPLHF.